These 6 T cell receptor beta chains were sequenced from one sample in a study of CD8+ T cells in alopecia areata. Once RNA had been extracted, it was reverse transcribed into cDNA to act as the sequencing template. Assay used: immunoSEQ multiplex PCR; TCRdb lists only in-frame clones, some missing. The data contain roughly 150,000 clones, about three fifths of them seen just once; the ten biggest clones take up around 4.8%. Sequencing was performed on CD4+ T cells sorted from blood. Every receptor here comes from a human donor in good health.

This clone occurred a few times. Written as DNA, the CDR3 is TGTGCCAGCAGTGAAGCGCTCGGACTGGGATTGGGGGAGCAGTACTTC. It yields the protein CASSEALGLGLGEQYF. This chain connects TRBV2 to TRBJ2-7; possible D gene TRBD2, 5 bases. Germline CDR1 and CDR2: SNHLY and FYNNEI. The CDR3 consists of 16 residues. Trimming stripped 0 bases from V and 7 bases from J, with 19 bases between.

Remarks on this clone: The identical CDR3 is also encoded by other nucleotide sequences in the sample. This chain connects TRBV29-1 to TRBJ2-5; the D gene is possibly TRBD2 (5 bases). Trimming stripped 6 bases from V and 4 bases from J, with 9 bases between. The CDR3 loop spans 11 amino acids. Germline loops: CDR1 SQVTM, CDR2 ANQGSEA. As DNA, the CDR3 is TGCAGCGTGGGAGAGGGAGAGACCCAGTACTTC. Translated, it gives CSVGEGETQYF.

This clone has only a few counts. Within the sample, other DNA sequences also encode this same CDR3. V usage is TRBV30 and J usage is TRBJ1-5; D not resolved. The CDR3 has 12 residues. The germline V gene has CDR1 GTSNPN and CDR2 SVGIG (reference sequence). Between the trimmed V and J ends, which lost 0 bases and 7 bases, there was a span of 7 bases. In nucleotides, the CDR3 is TGTGCCTGGAGTGTACAAGGGCAGCCCCAGCATTTT. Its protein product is CAWSVQGQPQHF.

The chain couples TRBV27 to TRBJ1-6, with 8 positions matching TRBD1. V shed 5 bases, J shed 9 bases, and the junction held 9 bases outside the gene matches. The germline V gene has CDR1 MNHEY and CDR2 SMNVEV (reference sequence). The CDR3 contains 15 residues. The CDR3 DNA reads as TGTGCCAGCAGTGTTGGACAGGGAACGAGTTCACCCCTCCACTTT. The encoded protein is CASSVGQGTSSPLHF.

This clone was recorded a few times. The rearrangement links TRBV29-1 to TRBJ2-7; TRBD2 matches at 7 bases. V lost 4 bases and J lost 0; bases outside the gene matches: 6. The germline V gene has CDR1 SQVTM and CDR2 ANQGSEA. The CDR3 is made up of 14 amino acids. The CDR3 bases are TGCAGCGTTGCAGGCGGCGGGGGCTCCTACGAGCAGTACTTC. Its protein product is CSVAGGGGSYEQYF.

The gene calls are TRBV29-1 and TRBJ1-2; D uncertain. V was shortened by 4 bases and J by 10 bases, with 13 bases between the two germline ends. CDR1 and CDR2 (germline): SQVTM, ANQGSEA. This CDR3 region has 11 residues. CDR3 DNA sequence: TGCAGCGTTGCGGCGGACGCCTACTACACCTTC. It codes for CSVAADAYYTF.